The source of this T cell receptor (beta chain) is a study of cytomegalovirus exposure and HLA in healthy donors (dated by TCRdb to between 2016 and 2019). Some background on the complete study: The 666 repertoires of the first cohort and the 95 to 150 validation repertoires were produced on the same platform, according to a later analysis. To predict cytomegalovirus infection status, the study combined high-throughput TCR immunosequencing, statistical association of individual TCRs with disease status, and machine learning. The study aimed to test whether signatures of past pathogen exposure could be identified by cataloging public T cell receptors. Along with the approximately 620-subject first cohort, a separate validation cohort of 120 different subjects was used. Summary of the overall study and its limitations: Three of the identified cytomegalovirus-associated TCR beta chains were confirmed in vitro to be specific for cytomegalovirus antigens. It was suggested by the authors that the approach could potentially be generalized to other disease states and immunological phenotypes. Cytomegalovirus status was reported to be diagnosed by the classifier with high specificity and sensitivity in both the original and validation cohorts. Most TCR sequences were seen in very few donors, while some public TCRs were found in many individuals. The study listed 150 to 200 TCR beta chains as associated with cytomegalovirus. In a later analysis, TCRs clustered in the first cohort were found to also tend to co-occur in the 120 or so validation repertoires, with around 94% of cluster scores above 0. A later analysis had no HLA typing for the validation cohort, so co-occurrence there was scored across all 130 or so repertoires.

Of note for this clone: Its antigen is not yet known. Qualities for individual bases were not recorded, and no much larger clone is one base off. Additional DNA sequences in this sample encode the identical CDR3.

The donors belonged to the validation cohort of about 110 subjects, which was separate from the approximately 610-subject first cohort. After removal of 1 base from V and 3 bases from J, the junction retains 3 bases not matched to a gene. Reading from cysteine to phenylalanine, the CDR3 counts 15 amino acids. Just CDR3 DNA is preserved here, 45 bases in frame from base 1. Reading the germline V gene gives CDR1 SGHNT and CDR2 YENEEA. The library was made by the immunoSEQ multiplex PCR assay. Per the source publication's procedure: To diagnose cytomegalovirus status from the catalog of TCR beta chain sequences, a statistical classification framework was built. Drawn from immuneACCESS, this table holds only the in-frame rearrangements with V and J called that TCRdb kept. Clones are partly lost; checked studies trace under half to an unresolved V gene and leave the rest unexplained. The V and J calls and the clone size are those of that table, but D and trimming were determined from the DNA. A total of roughly 70,000 clones appear in this sample, 96% of them only once. The ten largest clones take up 4.5% of the sample.

The sequence was obtained from a woman aged 18-29 years in good health and CMV-seropositive. The chain joins TRBV11-3 to TRBJ2-1; 7 middle bases align to TRBD2. Material for sequencing was PBMCs. The nucleotides are TGTGCCAGCAGCTTAGGGGGCGGGAGCTACAATGAGCAGTTCTTC. It specifies CASSLGGGSYNEQFF. Reference TRBV11-3 and TRBJ2-1 genes cover what lies past the CDR3, so the full variable domain is EAGVVQSPRYKIIEKKQPVAFWCNPISGHNTLYWYLQNLGQGPELLIRYENEEAVDDSQLPKDRFSAERLKGVDSTLKIQPAELGDSAVYLCASSLGGGSYNEQFFGPGTRLTVL.